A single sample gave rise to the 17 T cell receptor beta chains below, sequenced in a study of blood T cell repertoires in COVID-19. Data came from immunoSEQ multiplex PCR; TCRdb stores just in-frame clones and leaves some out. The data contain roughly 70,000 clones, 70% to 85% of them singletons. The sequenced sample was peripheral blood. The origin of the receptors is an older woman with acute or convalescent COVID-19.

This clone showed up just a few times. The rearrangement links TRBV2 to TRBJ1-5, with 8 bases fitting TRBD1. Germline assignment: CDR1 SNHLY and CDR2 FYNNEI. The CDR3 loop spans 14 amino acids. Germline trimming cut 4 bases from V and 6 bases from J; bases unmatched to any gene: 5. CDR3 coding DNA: TGTGCCAGCAGTGTTGGCACAGGGGGTCAGCCCCAGCATTTT. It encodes CASSVGTGGQPQHF.

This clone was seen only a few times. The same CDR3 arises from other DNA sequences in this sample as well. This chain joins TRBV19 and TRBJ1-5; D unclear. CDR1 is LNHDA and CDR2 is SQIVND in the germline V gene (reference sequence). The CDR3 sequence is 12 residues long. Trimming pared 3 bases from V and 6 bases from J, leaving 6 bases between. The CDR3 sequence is CASSMRFQPQHF. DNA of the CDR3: TGTGCCAGTAGTATGAGGTTTCAGCCCCAGCATTTT.

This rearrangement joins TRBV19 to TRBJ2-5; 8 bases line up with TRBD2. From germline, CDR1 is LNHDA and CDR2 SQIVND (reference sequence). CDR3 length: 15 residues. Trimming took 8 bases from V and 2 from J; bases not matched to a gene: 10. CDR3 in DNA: TGTGCCAGTGGAGGAACTAGCGGATTACAAGAGACCCAGTACTTC. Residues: CASGGTSGLQETQYF.

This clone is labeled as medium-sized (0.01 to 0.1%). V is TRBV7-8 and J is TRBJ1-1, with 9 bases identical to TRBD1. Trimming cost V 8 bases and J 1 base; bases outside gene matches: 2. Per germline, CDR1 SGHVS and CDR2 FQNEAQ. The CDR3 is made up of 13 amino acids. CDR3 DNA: TGTGCCAGCCAGGGACAGGGGAACACTGAAGCTTTCTTT. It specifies CASQGQGNTEAFF.

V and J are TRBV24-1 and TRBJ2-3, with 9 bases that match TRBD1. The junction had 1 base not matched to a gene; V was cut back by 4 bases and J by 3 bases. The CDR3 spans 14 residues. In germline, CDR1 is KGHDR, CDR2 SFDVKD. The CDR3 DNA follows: TGTGCCACCAGTGAGGACAGGGGAACAGATACGCAGTATTTT. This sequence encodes CATSEDRGTDTQYF.

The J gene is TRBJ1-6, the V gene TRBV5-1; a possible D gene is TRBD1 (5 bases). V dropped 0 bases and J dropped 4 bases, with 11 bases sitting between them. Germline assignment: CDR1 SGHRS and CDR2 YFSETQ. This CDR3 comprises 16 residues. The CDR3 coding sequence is TGCGCCAGCAGCTTGGAAGGGTCAGGGTATAATTCACCCCTCCACTTT. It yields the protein CASSLEGSGYNSPLHF.

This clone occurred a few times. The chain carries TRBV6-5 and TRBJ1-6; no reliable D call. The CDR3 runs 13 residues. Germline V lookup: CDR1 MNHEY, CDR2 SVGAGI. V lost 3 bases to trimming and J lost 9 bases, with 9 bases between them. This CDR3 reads CASSYGESSPLHF. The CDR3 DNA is TGTGCCAGCAGTTATGGGGAGAGTTCACCCCTCCACTTT.

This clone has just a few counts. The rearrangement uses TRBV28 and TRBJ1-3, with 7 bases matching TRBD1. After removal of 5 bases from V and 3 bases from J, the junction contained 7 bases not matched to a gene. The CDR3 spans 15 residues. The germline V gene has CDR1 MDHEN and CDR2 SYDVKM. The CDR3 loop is CASSAKTGYGNTIYF. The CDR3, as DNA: TGTGCCAGCAGTGCCAAGACAGGGTATGGAAACACCATATATTTT.

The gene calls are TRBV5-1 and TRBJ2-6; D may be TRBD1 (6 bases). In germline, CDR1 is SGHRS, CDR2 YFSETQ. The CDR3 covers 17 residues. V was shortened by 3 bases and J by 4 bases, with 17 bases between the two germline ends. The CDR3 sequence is CASSYPLGAIGANVLTF. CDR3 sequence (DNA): TGCGCCAGCAGCTACCCGCTGGGGGCGATCGGGGCCAACGTCCTGACTTTC.

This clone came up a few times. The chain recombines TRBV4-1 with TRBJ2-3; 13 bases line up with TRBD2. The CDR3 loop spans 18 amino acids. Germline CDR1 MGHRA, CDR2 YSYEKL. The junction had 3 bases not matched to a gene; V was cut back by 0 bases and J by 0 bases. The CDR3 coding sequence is TGCGCCAGCAGCCAAGAGACTAGCGGGAGGTCTAGCACAGATACGCAGTATTTT. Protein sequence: CASSQETSGRSSTDTQYF.

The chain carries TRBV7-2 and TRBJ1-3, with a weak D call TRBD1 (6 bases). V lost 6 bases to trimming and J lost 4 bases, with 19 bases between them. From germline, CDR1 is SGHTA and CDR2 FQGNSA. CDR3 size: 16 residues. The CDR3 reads CASSPAHGTPGNTIYF. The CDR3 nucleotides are TGTGCCAGCAGTCCGGCCCACGGGACACCAGGAAACACCATATATTTT.

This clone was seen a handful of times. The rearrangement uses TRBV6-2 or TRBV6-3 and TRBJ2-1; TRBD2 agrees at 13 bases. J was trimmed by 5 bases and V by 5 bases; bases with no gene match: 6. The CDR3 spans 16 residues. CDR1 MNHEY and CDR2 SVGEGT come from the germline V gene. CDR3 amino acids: CASSAPGLAGNNEQFF. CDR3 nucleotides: TGTGCCAGCAGTGCCCCGGGACTAGCGGGGAACAATGAGCAGTTCTTC.

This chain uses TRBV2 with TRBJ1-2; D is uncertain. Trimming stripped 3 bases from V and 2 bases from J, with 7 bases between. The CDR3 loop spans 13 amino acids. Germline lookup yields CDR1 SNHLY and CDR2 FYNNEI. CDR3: CASSDEANYGYTF. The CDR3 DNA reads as TGTGCCAGCAGTGACGAAGCCAACTATGGCTACACCTTC.

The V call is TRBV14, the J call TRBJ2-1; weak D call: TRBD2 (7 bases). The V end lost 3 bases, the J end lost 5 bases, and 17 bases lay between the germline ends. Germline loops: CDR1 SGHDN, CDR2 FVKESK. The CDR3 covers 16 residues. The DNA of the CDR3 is TGTGCCAGCAGCCATGCTCGGGGGGCGCGAAACAATGAGCAGTTCTTC. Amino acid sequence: CASSHARGARNNEQFF.

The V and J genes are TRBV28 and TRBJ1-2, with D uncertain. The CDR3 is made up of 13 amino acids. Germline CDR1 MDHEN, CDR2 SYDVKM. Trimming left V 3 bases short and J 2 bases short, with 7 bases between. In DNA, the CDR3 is TGTGCCAGCAGTTTGCCGGGGAACTATGGCTACACCTTC. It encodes CASSLPGNYGYTF.

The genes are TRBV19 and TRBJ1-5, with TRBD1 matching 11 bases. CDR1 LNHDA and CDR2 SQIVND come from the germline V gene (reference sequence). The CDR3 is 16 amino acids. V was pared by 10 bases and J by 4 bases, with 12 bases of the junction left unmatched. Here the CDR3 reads CATVTGTGGNNQPQHF. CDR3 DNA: TGTGCCACCGTGACCGGGACAGGGGGAAATAATCAGCCCCAGCATTTT.

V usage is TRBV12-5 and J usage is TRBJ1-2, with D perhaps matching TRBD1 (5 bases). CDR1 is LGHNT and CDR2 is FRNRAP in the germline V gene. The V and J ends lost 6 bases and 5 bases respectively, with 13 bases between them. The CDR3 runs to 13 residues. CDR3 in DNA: TGTGCTAGTGGGGCACACGGGGGATATGGCTACACCTTC. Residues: CASGAHGGYGYTF.